The 26 T cell receptor beta chains below come from one sample, sequenced in a study of T cells after yellow fever vaccination. Each CDR3 protein is one row after TCRdb ran MiXCR on the 5' RACE reads. The sample shows a few hundred thousand distinct CDR3 sequences, approximately 3.8% of them seen only once. Sequenced here: PBMCs, sampled 15 days after the yellow fever booster vaccination. The origin of the receptors is a man younger than 35 who received the YFV17D yellow fever vaccine.

Ten or more counts support this clonotype. V usage is TRBV6-2 or TRBV6-3 and J usage is TRBJ2-7; the match to TRBD1 covers 11 bases. The CDR3 consists of 21 residues. Germline V gene lookup returns CDR1 MNHEY and CDR2 SVGEGT. Trimming removed 0 bases from V and 3 bases from J; junction bases left unmatched: 19. The CDR3 is CASSYSPAWGRPGTGGYEQYF. The CDR3 DNA is TGTGCCAGCAGTTACTCCCCGGCTTGGGGGCGCCCCGGGACAGGGGGCTACGAGCAGTACTTC.

This clonotype appeared many times. This chain joins TRBV29-1 and TRBJ1-4, with D possibly being TRBD1 (6 bases). V was shortened by 7 bases and J by 8 bases, with 17 bases between the two germline ends. Germline lookup yields CDR1 SQVTM and CDR2 ANQGSEA. CDR3 length: 13 amino acids. This CDR3 is CSAGGGAGEKLFF. For the CDR3, the DNA is TGCAGCGCTGGTGGGGGGGCAGGGGAAAAACTGTTTTTT.

This clonotype was picked up many times. The chain joins TRBV6-6 to TRBJ2-2; 9 nucleotides match TRBD1. Germline trimming cut 5 bases from V and 7 bases from J; bases unmatched to any gene: 5. Germline V gene lookup returns CDR1 MNHNY and CDR2 SVGAGI (reference sequence). CDR3 size: 14 residues. The CDR3 here is CASSLDRGSGELFF. Here the CDR3 DNA reads TGTGCCAGCAGTCTCGACAGGGGGAGCGGGGAGCTGTTTTTT.

This clonotype appeared many times. The rearrangement joins TRBV12-3 or TRBV12-4 to TRBJ1-2; a weak D match, TRBD1 (6 bases). CDR3 size: 17 residues. V was shortened by 0 bases and J by 2 bases, with 16 bases between the two germline ends. The CDR3 nucleotides read TGTGCCAGCAGTTTAGCGCAAAATACAGGGATAAACTATGGCTACACCTTC. Residues: CASSLAQNTGINYGYTF.

This clonotype was counted ten times or more. CDR3 bases: TGTGCCAGCAGTTTTGTTCGGGGGCTCGGCTACACCTTC. This sequence encodes CASSFVRGLGYTF. V usage is TRBV27 and J usage is TRBJ1-2; tentative D call: TRBD1 (6 bases). Trimming removed 3 bases from V and 8 bases from J, with 13 bases in between. The CDR3 consists of 13 residues. Germline-derived CDR1 and CDR2 are MNHEY and SMNVEV (reference sequence).

This clonotype was detected ten times or more. The chain employs TRBV7-6 and TRBJ2-2, with D hard to call. Germline CDR1 and CDR2: SGHVS and FNYEAQ. The CDR3 contains 17 residues. Trimming took 1 base from V and 4 from J, leaving 16 bases between them. The CDR3 loop is CASSLVVVGLSTGELFF. The CDR3 bases are TGTGCCAGCAGCTTAGTAGTGGTCGGGTTGAGCACCGGGGAGCTGTTTTTT. Full variable domain (rest looked up from reference TRBV7-6 and TRBJ2-2): GAGVSQSPRYKVTKRGQDVALRCDPISGHVSLYWYRQALGQGPEFLTYFNYEAQQDKSGLPNDRFSAERPEGSISTLTIQRTEQRDSAMYRCASSLVVVGLSTGELFFGEGSRLTVL.

This clonotype was counted ten times or more. The rearrangement joins TRBV9 to TRBJ2-5; D is unresolved. This CDR3 has 11 amino acids. The V end lost 3 bases, the J end lost 7 bases, and 7 bases lay between the germline ends. Germline V gives CDR1 SGDLS, CDR2 YYNGEE. The CDR3 DNA reads TGTGCCAGCAGCGCAGGAGCGACCCAGTACTTC. It codes for CASSAGATQYF. Variable domain in full (rest from reference TRBV9 and TRBJ2-5): DSGVTQTPKHLITATGQRVTLRCSPRSGDLSVYWYQQSLDQGLQFLIQYYNGEERAKGNILERFSAQQFPDLHSELNLSSLELGDSALYFCASSAGATQYFGPGTRLLVL.

At least ten counts were recorded for this clonotype. The CDR3 sequence is CASTWEGTEAFF. The CDR3 DNA is TGTGCCAGCACCTGGGAAGGAACTGAAGCTTTCTTT. This chain connects TRBV28 to TRBJ1-1; D remains ambiguous. Germline V gene data show CDR1 as MDHEN and CDR2 as SYDVKM. Deletions cut 7 bases from V and 5 bases from J, with 11 bases between. This CDR3 comprises 12 residues.

V gene TRBV20-1 combines with J gene TRBJ1-6; the D is unclear. V gave up 0 bases and J gave up 0 bases, with 12 bases separating them. The germline gives CDR1 DFQATT, CDR2 SNEGSKA (reference sequence). CDR3 length: 17 amino acids. The CDR3 DNA is TGCAGTGCTAGAGATAGATTGGCGAGCTCCTATAATTCACCCCTCCACTTT. This encodes CSARDRLASSYNSPLHF.

This clonotype was found many times. This chain joins TRBV29-1 and TRBJ2-2, with D perhaps TRBD1 (5 bases). Deletions cut 7 bases from V and 0 bases from J, with 6 bases between. The CDR3 runs to 12 residues. Germline-derived CDR1 and CDR2 are SQVTM and ANQGSEA. The CDR3 reads CSGTSNTGELFF. In nucleotides, the CDR3 is TGCAGCGGGACATCGAACACCGGGGAGCTGTTTTTT.

In this sample, this clonotype turned up many times. The rearrangement joins TRBV5-1 to TRBJ2-3; TRBD2 is a possible D gene (6 bases). The germline CDR1 and CDR2 sequences are SGHRS and YFSETQ. The CDR3 has 15 residues. V was trimmed by 0 bases and J by 1 base, leaving 9 bases between them. DNA of the CDR3: TGCGCCAGCAGCTTGGGACTAGTCGGCACAGATACGCAGTATTTT. Amino acids: CASSLGLVGTDTQYF.

In its sample, this clonotype is medium-sized. This chain links TRBV7-2 with TRBJ2-1; no reliable D call. Germline V gene lookup returns CDR1 SGHTA and CDR2 FQGNSA. Trimming stripped 6 bases from V and 5 bases from J, with 8 bases between. CDR3 size: 12 residues. The CDR3 loop reads CASSGRHNEQFF. CDR3 DNA: TGTGCCAGCAGTGGACGGCACAATGAGCAGTTCTTC.

This clonotype was counted many times. The chain combines TRBV11-2 with TRBJ1-1; D gene uncertain. CDR3 size: 13 residues. Trimming took off 6 bases at V and 2 bases at J, with 10 bases between the two ends. Germline-derived CDR1 and CDR2 are SGHAT and FQNNGV. The CDR3 sequence: CASRHDGNTEAFF. CDR3 nucleotide sequence: TGTGCCAGCAGACATGACGGAAACACTGAAGCTTTCTTT.

This clonotype was seen many times. The chain links TRBV20-1 to TRBJ2-1; D remains unclear. The germline V gene encodes CDR1 DFQATT and CDR2 SNEGSKA (reference sequence). V was shortened by 3 bases and J by 0 bases, with 9 bases between the two germline ends. The CDR3 is 14 residues long. The CDR3 protein is CSASVGGSYNEQFF. In DNA form, the CDR3 reads TGCAGTGCTAGTGTGGGCGGCTCCTACAATGAGCAGTTCTTC.

In this sample, this clonotype turned up many times. V usage is TRBV10-1 and J usage is TRBJ2-5; D is unresolved. CDR1 and CDR2 from the germline V gene are WNHNN and SYGVQD (reference sequence). V shed 8 bases and J shed 7 bases, with 20 bases lying between them. This CDR3 spans 14 amino acids. CDR3 in DNA: TGCGCCAGCTTGGGTGATCCCGGTGGTGGGACCCAGTACTTC. Encoded protein: CASLGDPGGGTQYF.

This clonotype was detected many times. The J gene is TRBJ2-7, the V gene TRBV25-1; a possible D gene is TRBD1 (5 bases). This CDR3 has 14 residues. V was trimmed by 1 base and J by 2 bases, leaving 9 bases between them. Germline V gene data show CDR1 as MGHDK and CDR2 as SYGVNS. Here the CDR3 reads CASSEWGRTYEQYF. In nucleotides, the CDR3 is TGTGCCAGCAGTGAATGGGGCAGGACCTACGAGCAGTACTTC.

This clonotype was seen many times. The chain links TRBV29-1 to TRBJ2-5, with a weak D call TRBD1 (7 bases). V lost 5 bases and J 4 bases, leaving 14 bases between the germline ends. The germline V gene has CDR1 SQVTM and CDR2 ANQGSEA. The CDR3 has 13 amino acids. The CDR3 here is CSVLDRRGETQYF. In DNA, the CDR3 is TGCAGCGTTCTGGACAGGCGGGGAGAGACCCAGTACTTC.

This clonotype has just a few counts. The chain couples TRBV5-4 to TRBJ1-2; 8 bases match TRBD1. This CDR3 region has 14 residues. The V gene end was trimmed by 2 bases and the J gene end by 14 bases; junction bases not matched to a gene: 14. Germline V gene data show CDR1 as SGHNT and CDR2 as YYREEE (reference sequence). The CDR3 coding sequence is TGTGCCAGCAGCTTCACCGGGACAGGACCATCTTCGACCTTC. This translates into CASSFTGTGPSSTF.

Many counts were recorded for this clonotype. J is TRBJ2-7 and V is TRBV11-3; D uncertain. V was cut by 5 bases and J by 0 bases, with 11 bases left in between. CDR3 length: 14 residues. Germline V lookup: CDR1 SGHNT, CDR2 YENEEA. The CDR3 here is CASSPTGYSYEQYF. DNA of the CDR3: TGTGCCAGCAGCCCAACCGGGTACTCCTACGAGCAGTACTTC.

This chain uses TRBV5-1 with TRBJ2-1; TRBD1 aligns across 7 bases. CDR3 size: 18 residues. CDR1 and CDR2 from the germline V gene are SGHRS and YFSETQ. J gave up 2 bases and V 4 bases, and 15 bases lay outside the gene matches. CDR3 in amino acids: CASSPIFTDRQTYNEQFF. The CDR3 nucleotides are TGCGCCAGCAGCCCAATCTTTACGGACAGGCAGACCTACAATGAGCAGTTCTTC.

This clonotype was observed many times. The gene calls are TRBV5-1 and TRBJ1-1; weak D call: TRBD1 (5 bases). CDR3 size: 16 residues. CDR1 and CDR2 (germline): SGHRS, YFSETQ. Deletions cut 6 bases from V and 5 bases from J, with 23 bases between. The CDR3: CASTWDPGRPGTEAFF. The CDR3 DNA follows: TGCGCCAGCACTTGGGACCCGGGACGCCCCGGGACTGAAGCTTTCTTT.

This clonotype was seen at least ten times. The V gene is TRBV5-8, the J gene TRBJ2-7, with a tentative D call TRBD1 (5 bases). V lost 6 bases and J 1 base, leaving 11 bases between the germline ends. From germline, CDR1 is SGHTS and CDR2 YDEGEE. The CDR3 runs to 13 residues. Here the CDR3 reads CASTKGPSYEQYV. CDR3 sequence (DNA): TGTGCCAGCACCAAGGGGCCTTCCTACGAGCAGTACGTC.

This clonotype was counted at least ten times. The chain couples TRBV29-1 to TRBJ1-1, with TRBD1 matching over 9 bases. The CDR3 sequence is 13 residues long. V lost 5 bases, J lost 5 bases, and 6 bases stayed unmatched. CDR1 and CDR2 from the germline V gene are SQVTM and ANQGSEA. CDR3 sequence (DNA): TGCAGCGTTCACACAGGGGGCTGGACTGAAGCTTTCTTT. Amino acid sequence: CSVHTGGWTEAFF.

This clonotype was detected many times. The chain carries TRBV5-6 and TRBJ2-2, with D tentatively TRBD1 (6 bases). The CDR3 is 13 amino acids. Trimming pared 5 bases from V and 5 bases from J, leaving 10 bases between. Germline V gene sequence: CDR1 SGHDT, CDR2 YYEEEE. The CDR3 DNA follows: TGTGCCAGCAGATTGCAGGGGACCGGGGAGCTGTTTTTT. As protein: CASRLQGTGELFF. The full variable domain, rest sourced from reference TRBV5-6 and TRBJ2-2, is DAGVTQSPTHLIKTRGQQVTLRCSPKSGHDTVSWYQQALGQGPQFIFQYYEEEERQRGNFPDRFSGHQFPNYSSELNVNALLLGDSALYLCASRLQGTGELFFGEGSRLTVL.

This clonotype was detected ten times or more. This chain links TRBV7-9 with TRBJ1-1; no clear D gene. This CDR3 region has 13 residues. Trimming left V 4 bases short and J 1 base short, with 7 bases between. Germline CDR1 is SEHNR and CDR2 is FQNEAQ (reference sequence). This CDR3 reads CASSSAGNTEAFF. The CDR3 bases are TGTGCCAGCAGCTCAGCGGGGAACACTGAAGCTTTCTTT.

This clonotype was recorded many times. V and J are TRBV20-1 and TRBJ2-6; D is uncertain. V dropped 7 bases and J dropped 1 base, with 8 bases sitting between them. Germline CDR1 reads DFQATT; CDR2 reads SNEGSKA (reference sequence). The CDR3 spans 13 residues. The CDR3 nucleotides are TGCAGTGTAGAGGATTCTGGGGCCAACGTCCTGACTTTC. This codes for CSVEDSGANVLTF.